A selection of T cell receptor beta chains follows, all from one sample in a study of T cells in Graves' hyperthyroidism and ophthalmopathy. From the multiplex PCR reads, TCRdb called clonotypes with MiXCR, one entry per CDR3 protein. This sample has under 400,000 distinct CDR3 sequences, with approximately 25% found just once. Sequenced sample: blood. These receptors all come from a man in his fifties with Graves' hyperthyroidism. The CDR3 runs from the conserved cysteine through the conserved F or W. The D gene is left open where the match is weak. Only some rows state a clone size, as once, few, many or a class for expanded clones.

CDR3 length: 15; D gene: NA; clone size: NA; J gene: TRBJ2-1; V gene: TRBV7-3; CDR3 DNA: TGTGCCAGCAGCGTAGACCCGCAAGCGGACAATGAGCAGTTCTTC; CDR3 protein: CASSVDPQADNEQFF
CDR3 length: 15; D gene: NA; clone size: few; J gene: TRBJ2-7; V gene: TRBV5-1; CDR3 DNA: TGCGCCAGCAGCTTGGCCGGCAGGCACTCCTACGAGCAGTACTTC; CDR3 protein: CASSLAGRHSYEQYF
CDR3 length: 14; D gene: TRBD2; clone size: NA; J gene: TRBJ2-1; V gene: TRBV9; CDR3 DNA: TGTGCCAGCAGCGAGCCGGGAGGCAGGAATGAGCAGTTCTTC; CDR3 protein: CASSEPGGRNEQFF
CDR3 length: 18; D gene: TRBD2; clone size: once; J gene: TRBJ2-3; V gene: TRBV11-2; CDR3 DNA: TGTGCCAGCAGCTTAGTCGGACTAGCGGGAGGGCCGAGGGATACGCAGTATTTT; CDR3 protein: CASSLVGLAGGPRDTQYF
CDR3 length: 16; D gene: NA; clone size: few; J gene: TRBJ1-2; V gene: TRBV5-1; CDR3 DNA: TGCGCCAGCAGCTTGAGCGCCGACCGAATCAACTATGGCTACACCTTC; CDR3 protein: CASSLSADRINYGYTF
CDR3 length: 14; D gene: TRBD1; clone size: NA; J gene: TRBJ2-3; V gene: TRBV29-1; CDR3 DNA: TGCAGCGTTGAAGGGGACAGGGGGCAAGATACGCAGTATTTT; CDR3 protein: CSVEGDRGQDTQYF
CDR3 length: 13; D gene: NA; clone size: NA; J gene: TRBJ2-3; V gene: TRBV7-3; CDR3 DNA: TGTGCCAGCAGCAAAACGTGGGGGGATACGCAGTATTTT; CDR3 protein: CASSKTWGDTQYF
CDR3 length: 15; D gene: NA; clone size: NA; J gene: TRBJ1-5; V gene: TRBV7-9; CDR3 DNA: TGTGCCAGCAGCCCGGGCCGGAATTGGGATCAGCCCCAGCATTTT; CDR3 protein: CASSPGRNWDQPQHF
CDR3 length: 14; D gene: NA; clone size: many; J gene: TRBJ2-3; V gene: TRBV7-2; CDR3 DNA: TGTGCCAGCGCGTTGGGGTCTGGGGATGGTACGCAGTATTTT; CDR3 protein: CASALGSGDGTQYF
CDR3 length: 16; D gene: TRBD1; clone size: NA; J gene: TRBJ2-3; V gene: TRBV6-1; CDR3 DNA: TGTGCCAGCAGAAGGGGACAGGGGGCGTTCACAGATACGCAGTATTTT; CDR3 protein: CASRRGQGAFTDTQYF
CDR3 length: 13; D gene: TRBD1; clone size: NA; J gene: TRBJ1-1; V gene: TRBV10-3; CDR3 DNA: TGTGCCATCACCCGACAGGGAGGAGCTGAAGCTTTCTTT; CDR3 protein: CAITRQGGAEAFF
CDR3 length: 16; D gene: TRBD2; clone size: many; J gene: TRBJ2-3; V gene: TRBV12-3/TRBV12-4; CDR3 DNA: TGTGCCAGCAGGGACTTAAAAGCGGGAGGCACAGATACGCAGTATTTT; CDR3 protein: CASRDLKAGGTDTQYF
CDR3 length: 13; D gene: NA; clone size: few; J gene: TRBJ2-1; V gene: TRBV20-1; CDR3 DNA: TGCAGTGCTCAAGTTCCTACCTACAATGAGCAGTTCTTC; CDR3 protein: CSAQVPTYNEQFF
CDR3 length: 15; D gene: TRBD1; clone size: NA; J gene: TRBJ2-7; V gene: TRBV20-1; CDR3 DNA: TGCAGTGCTAGGTGGCGGGGACAGGGTATCTACGAGCAGTACTTC; CDR3 protein: CSARWRGQGIYEQYF
CDR3 length: 13; D gene: NA; clone size: NA; J gene: TRBJ2-5; V gene: TRBV27; CDR3 DNA: TGTGCCAGCAGTCCCCTTAGTAGGGAGACCCAGTACTTC; CDR3 protein: CASSPLSRETQYF
CDR3 length: 17; D gene: TRBD1; clone size: NA; J gene: TRBJ1-4; V gene: TRBV19; CDR3 DNA: TGTGCCAGTAGTCCGGGACAGTTTCTAGGAACTAATGAAAAACTGTTTTTT; CDR3 protein: CASSPGQFLGTNEKLFF
CDR3 length: 15; D gene: TRBD2; clone size: NA; J gene: TRBJ2-5; V gene: TRBV5-1; CDR3 DNA: TGCGCCAGCAGCTTGAGACTAGCGGGATTCGAGACCCAGTACTTC; CDR3 protein: CASSLRLAGFETQYF